This is a list of T cell receptor beta chains from one sample in a study of control samples from healthy donors and cancer patients. Only in-frame clones appear in the TCRdb table, and some are missing; sequencing was by immunoSEQ multiplex PCR. The sample has some 67,000 clones, just under 90% seen once. Sequencing was carried out using PBMCs. The receptors originated from a man in his sixties with lung cancer. Each CDR3 is given with its conserved first and last residue. The order of the fields is V gene, J gene, D gene, clone size, CDR3 protein, CDR3 DNA. The D gene is left open where the match is weak. Rows give clone size only sometimes, using once, few, many, or a class for an expanded clone.

v_call: TRBV5-1
j_call: TRBJ2-6
d_call: NA
clone_size: NA
cdr3_aa: CASSLVPGRSGANVLTF
cdr3_nt: TGCGCCAGCAGCTTGGTCCCAGGACGCTCTGGGGCCAACGTCCTGACTTTC

v_call: TRBV24-1
j_call: TRBJ2-3
d_call: NA
clone_size: once
cdr3_aa: CATSDLGREDTQYF
cdr3_nt: TGTGCCACCAGTGATTTGGGGAGAGAAGATACGCAGTATTTT

v_call: TRBV7-9
j_call: TRBJ1-2
d_call: TRBD1
clone_size: NA
cdr3_aa: CASSSHADRGRHYGYTF
cdr3_nt: TGTGCCAGCAGCTCACACGCGGACAGGGGGCGCCACTATGGCTACACCTTC

v_call: TRBV18
j_call: TRBJ1-2
d_call: NA
clone_size: NA
cdr3_aa: CASSPPARGAGGYTF
cdr3_nt: TGTGCCAGCTCACCACCGGCCAGGGGAGCGGGGGGCTACACCTTC

v_call: TRBV6-5
j_call: TRBJ1-4
d_call: NA
clone_size: NA
cdr3_aa: CASSRGEVEKLFF
cdr3_nt: TGTGCCAGCAGTCGAGGGGAAGTTGAAAAACTGTTTTTT

v_call: TRBV29-1
j_call: TRBJ2-3
d_call: TRBD2
clone_size: NA
cdr3_aa: CSVDRDGEGTDTQYF
cdr3_nt: TGCAGCGTTGACCGGGACGGGGAGGGGACAGATACGCAGTATTTT

v_call: TRBV6-6
j_call: TRBJ1-4
d_call: TRBD1
clone_size: NA
cdr3_aa: CASSPTGEGKLFF
cdr3_nt: TGTGCCAGCAGCCCTACAGGGGAAGGAAAACTGTTTTTT

v_call: TRBV5-1
j_call: TRBJ2-5
d_call: NA
clone_size: once
cdr3_aa: CASILSPQGGGETQYF
cdr3_nt: TGCGCCAGCATCCTGAGTCCACAGGGCGGTGGGGAGACCCAGTACTTC

v_call: TRBV5-1
j_call: TRBJ1-4
d_call: NA
clone_size: once
cdr3_aa: CASSRDWNEKLFF
cdr3_nt: TGCGCCAGCAGCAGAGACTGGAATGAAAAACTGTTTTTT

v_call: TRBV12-5
j_call: TRBJ1-5
d_call: TRBD1
clone_size: NA
cdr3_aa: CASGLVLDGQGVDGQPQHF
cdr3_nt: TGTGCTAGTGGTTTGGTCTTGGATGGACAGGGGGTGGATGGTCAGCCCCAGCATTTT

v_call: TRBV2
j_call: TRBJ2-7
d_call: NA
clone_size: NA
cdr3_aa: CASTPSSSYEQYF
cdr3_nt: TGTGCCAGCACGCCCTCAAGCTCCTACGAGCAGTACTTC

v_call: TRBV5-6
j_call: TRBJ2-5
d_call: TRBD1
clone_size: NA
cdr3_aa: CASSAVTGIRETQYF
cdr3_nt: TGTGCCAGCAGCGCAGTGACAGGGATTAGGGAGACCCAGTACTTC

v_call: TRBV10-2
j_call: TRBJ2-2
d_call: TRBD2
clone_size: NA
cdr3_aa: CASSGAGGTNTGELFF
cdr3_nt: TGCGCCAGCAGTGGAGCGGGGGGGACCAACACCGGGGAGCTGTTTTTT

v_call: TRBV10-3
j_call: TRBJ2-3
d_call: TRBD1
clone_size: NA
cdr3_aa: CAVGQGASDTQYF
cdr3_nt: TGTGCCGTCGGACAGGGGGCTTCCGATACGCAGTATTTT

v_call: TRBV27
j_call: TRBJ2-6
d_call: TRBD1
clone_size: NA
cdr3_aa: CASSRPGQGSSGANVLTF
cdr3_nt: TGTGCCAGCAGTCGTCCGGGACAGGGGAGTTCTGGGGCCAACGTCCTGACTTTC

v_call: TRBV5-4
j_call: TRBJ2-1
d_call: NA
clone_size: NA
cdr3_aa: CASSLGRSSYNEQFF
cdr3_nt: TGTGCCAGCAGCTTAGGGCGGAGCTCCTACAATGAGCAGTTCTTC

v_call: TRBV28
j_call: TRBJ1-2
d_call: NA
clone_size: NA
cdr3_aa: CASSTGPATNYGYTF
cdr3_nt: TGTGCCAGCAGTACAGGACCCGCGACTAACTATGGCTACACCTTC

v_call: TRBV30
j_call: TRBJ2-3
d_call: TRBD1
clone_size: NA
cdr3_aa: CAWREQGARTDTQYF
cdr3_nt: TGTGCCTGGAGAGAACAGGGGGCCAGGACAGATACGCAGTATTTT

v_call: TRBV9
j_call: TRBJ2-1
d_call: NA
clone_size: NA
cdr3_aa: CASSVGSYNEQFF
cdr3_nt: TGTGCCAGCAGCGTGGGTTCCTACAATGAGCAGTTCTTC

v_call: TRBV11-1
j_call: TRBJ2-5
d_call: NA
clone_size: NA
cdr3_aa: CASTLGRSGSQETQYF
cdr3_nt: TGTGCCAGCACCTTGGGAAGGTCAGGAAGCCAAGAGACCCAGTACTTC

v_call: TRBV7-9
j_call: TRBJ2-5
d_call: TRBD1
clone_size: NA
cdr3_aa: CASSRDRGIETQYF
cdr3_nt: TGTGCCAGCAGCAGAGACAGGGGGATAGAGACCCAGTACTTC

v_call: TRBV7-2
j_call: TRBJ2-4
d_call: NA
clone_size: once
cdr3_aa: CASSPLEGRRNIQYF
cdr3_nt: TGTGCCAGCAGCCCCCTCGAGGGGAGGAGAAACATTCAGTACTTC

v_call: TRBV3-1/TRBV3-2
j_call: TRBJ2-6
d_call: NA
clone_size: NA
cdr3_aa: CASSQRGYAGANVLTF
cdr3_nt: TGTGCCAGCAGCCAAAGGGGTTACGCTGGGGCCAACGTCCTGACTTTC

v_call: TRBV24-1
j_call: TRBJ1-1
d_call: NA
clone_size: NA
cdr3_aa: CATSEGRDTEAFF
cdr3_nt: TGTGCCACCAGTGAAGGGAGGGACACTGAAGCTTTCTTT

v_call: TRBV12-3/TRBV12-4
j_call: TRBJ1-2
d_call: NA
clone_size: once
cdr3_aa: CASSLMSEGGYTF
cdr3_nt: TGTGCCAGCAGTTTAATGAGCGAGGGCGGCTACACCTTC

v_call: TRBV10-1
j_call: TRBJ1-1
d_call: NA
clone_size: NA
cdr3_aa: CASSESGVLSTEAFF
cdr3_nt: TGCGCCAGCAGTGAAAGTGGGGTTCTGAGCACTGAAGCTTTCTTT

v_call: TRBV4-1
j_call: TRBJ1-4
d_call: TRBD1
clone_size: NA
cdr3_aa: CASSSYSGTGEKLFF
cdr3_nt: TGCGCCAGCAGCTCCTACTCCGGGACAGGGGAAAAACTGTTTTTT

v_call: TRBV18
j_call: TRBJ2-2
d_call: TRBD2
clone_size: NA
cdr3_aa: CASSKTSGTNTGELFF
cdr3_nt: TGTGCCAGCTCAAAAACTAGCGGGACGAACACCGGGGAGCTGTTTTTT

v_call: TRBV5-1
j_call: TRBJ2-5
d_call: TRBD1
clone_size: NA
cdr3_aa: CASSLEGQNGETQYF
cdr3_nt: TGCGCCAGCAGCTTGGAGGGACAGAATGGGGAGACCCAGTACTTC

v_call: TRBV11-3
j_call: TRBJ1-4
d_call: NA
clone_size: NA
cdr3_aa: CASSLGGSMSEKLFF
cdr3_nt: TGTGCCAGCAGCTTAGGCGGGTCGATGAGCGAAAAACTGTTTTTT

v_call: TRBV11-3
j_call: TRBJ2-5
d_call: NA
clone_size: once
cdr3_aa: CASSPTDFETQYF
cdr3_nt: TGTGCCAGCAGCCCAACAGATTTCGAGACCCAGTACTTC

v_call: TRBV19
j_call: TRBJ2-5
d_call: NA
clone_size: NA
cdr3_aa: CASSRGGDRRKTQYF
cdr3_nt: TGTGCCAGTAGTAGGGGGGGTGACAGGCGGAAGACCCAGTACTTC

v_call: TRBV5-1
j_call: TRBJ1-3
d_call: NA
clone_size: NA
cdr3_aa: CASSLVPGPDSGNTIYF
cdr3_nt: TGCGCCAGCAGCTTGGTTCCGGGGCCGGACTCTGGAAACACCATATATTTT

v_call: TRBV10-1
j_call: TRBJ2-3
d_call: NA
clone_size: NA
cdr3_aa: CASRGRGEDTQYF
cdr3_nt: TGCGCCAGCAGAGGTCGGGGAGAAGATACGCAGTATTTT

v_call: TRBV5-1
j_call: TRBJ2-5
d_call: TRBD2
clone_size: NA
cdr3_aa: CASSPRAGEVETQYF
cdr3_nt: TGCGCCAGCAGCCCCCGAGCGGGGGAGGTAGAGACCCAGTACTTC

v_call: TRBV6-1
j_call: TRBJ1-1
d_call: NA
clone_size: NA
cdr3_aa: CASSEIGGTEAFF
cdr3_nt: TGTGCCAGCAGTGAAATTGGGGGGACTGAAGCTTTCTTT

v_call: TRBV18
j_call: TRBJ2-5
d_call: NA
clone_size: NA
cdr3_aa: CASSPGSQGGQETQYF
cdr3_nt: TGTGCCAGCTCTCCCGGGTCCCAGGGAGGTCAAGAGACCCAGTACTTC

v_call: TRBV6-5
j_call: TRBJ1-1
d_call: TRBD1
clone_size: NA
cdr3_aa: CASSYEEGGKAEAFF
cdr3_nt: TGTGCCAGCAGTTACGAGGAAGGGGGCAAAGCTGAAGCTTTCTTT

v_call: TRBV30
j_call: TRBJ1-2
d_call: NA
clone_size: NA
cdr3_aa: CAWSSRANGYTF
cdr3_nt: TGTGCCTGGAGTTCACGAGCTAATGGCTACACCTTC

v_call: TRBV9
j_call: TRBJ2-3
d_call: NA
clone_size: NA
cdr3_aa: CASSRSPDTDTQYF
cdr3_nt: TGTGCCAGCAGTCGTAGTCCTGACACAGATACGCAGTATTTT

v_call: TRBV19
j_call: TRBJ2-2
d_call: TRBD1
clone_size: NA
cdr3_aa: CASSIAGRTGGFTGELFF
cdr3_nt: TGTGCCAGTAGTATTGCGGGGAGGACAGGGGGCTTTACCGGGGAGCTGTTTTTT

v_call: TRBV24-1
j_call: TRBJ1-2
d_call: NA
clone_size: NA
cdr3_aa: CATSDTGIYGYTF
cdr3_nt: TGTGCCACCAGTGACACAGGCATCTATGGCTACACCTTC